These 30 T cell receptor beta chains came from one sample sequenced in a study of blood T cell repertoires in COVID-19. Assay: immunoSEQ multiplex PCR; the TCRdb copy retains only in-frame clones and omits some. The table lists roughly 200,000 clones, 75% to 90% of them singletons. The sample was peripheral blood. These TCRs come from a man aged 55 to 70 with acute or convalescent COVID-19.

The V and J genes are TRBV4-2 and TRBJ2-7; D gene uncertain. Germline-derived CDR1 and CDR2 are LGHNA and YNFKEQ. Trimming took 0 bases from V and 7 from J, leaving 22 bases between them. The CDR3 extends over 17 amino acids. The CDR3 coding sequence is TGTGCCAGCAGCCAAGAATCCCTTCCAAGCCCTCTTAGTGAGCAGTACTTC. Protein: CASSQESLPSPLSEQYF.

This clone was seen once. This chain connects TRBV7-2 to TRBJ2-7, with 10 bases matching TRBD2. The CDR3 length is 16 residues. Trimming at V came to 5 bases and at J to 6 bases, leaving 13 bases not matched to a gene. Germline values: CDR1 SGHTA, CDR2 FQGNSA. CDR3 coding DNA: TGTGCCAGCAGCCAACCGGGACTAGCGCCCACCCTCGAGCAGTACTTC. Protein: CASSQPGLAPTLEQYF. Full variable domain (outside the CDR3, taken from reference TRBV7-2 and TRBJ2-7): GAGVSQSPSNKVTEKGKDVELRCDPISGHTALYWYRQSLGQGLEFLIYFQGNSAPDKSGLPSDRFSAERTGGSVSTLTIQRTQQEDSAVYLCASSQPGLAPTLEQYFGPGTRLTVT.

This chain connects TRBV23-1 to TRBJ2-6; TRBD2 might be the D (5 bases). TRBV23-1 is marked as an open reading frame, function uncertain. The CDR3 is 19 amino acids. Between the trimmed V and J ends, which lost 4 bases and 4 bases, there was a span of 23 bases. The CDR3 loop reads CASSLSPTHLEAGANVLTF. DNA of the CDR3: TGCGCCAGCAGTCTTTCCCCAACCCACTTGGAGGCAGGGGCCAACGTCCTGACTTTC.

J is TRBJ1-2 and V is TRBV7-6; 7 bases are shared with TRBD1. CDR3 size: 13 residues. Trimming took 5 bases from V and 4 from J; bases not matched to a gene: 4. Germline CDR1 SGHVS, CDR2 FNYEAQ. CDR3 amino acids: CASSAGTAYGYTF. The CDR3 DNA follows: TGTGCCAGCAGCGCCGGGACAGCCTATGGCTACACCTTC. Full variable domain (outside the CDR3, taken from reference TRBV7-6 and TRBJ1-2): GAGVSQSPRYKVTKRGQDVALRCDPISGHVSLYWYRQALGQGPEFLTYFNYEAQQDKSGLPNDRFSAERPEGSISTLTIQRTEQRDSAMYRCASSAGTAYGYTFGSGTRLTVV.

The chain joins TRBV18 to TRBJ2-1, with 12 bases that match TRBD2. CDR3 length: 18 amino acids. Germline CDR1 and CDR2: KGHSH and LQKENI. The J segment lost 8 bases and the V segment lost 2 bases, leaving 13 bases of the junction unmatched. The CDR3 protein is CASSPRTSGILSADEQFF. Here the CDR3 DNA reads TGTGCCAGCTCACCAAGGACTAGCGGGATACTATCGGCGGATGAGCAGTTCTTC.

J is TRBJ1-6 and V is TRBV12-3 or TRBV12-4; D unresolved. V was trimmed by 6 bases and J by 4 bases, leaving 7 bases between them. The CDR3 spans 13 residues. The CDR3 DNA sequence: TGTGCCAGCAGCCGGGATTATAATTCACCCCTCCACTTT. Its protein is CASSRDYNSPLHF.

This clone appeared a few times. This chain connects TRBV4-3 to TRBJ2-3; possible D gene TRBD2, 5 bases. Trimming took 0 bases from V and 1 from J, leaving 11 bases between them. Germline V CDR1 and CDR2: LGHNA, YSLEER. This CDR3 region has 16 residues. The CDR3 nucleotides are TGCGCCAGCAGCCAAGAATTCGGCGGGCGCACAGATACGCAGTATTTT. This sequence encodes CASSQEFGGRTDTQYF.

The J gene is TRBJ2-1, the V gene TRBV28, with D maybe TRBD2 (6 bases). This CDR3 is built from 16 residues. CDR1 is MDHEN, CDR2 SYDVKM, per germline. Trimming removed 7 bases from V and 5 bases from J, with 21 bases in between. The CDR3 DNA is TGTGCCAGCACTTTGGGGGGAAGAGAAAACGACAATGAGCAGTTCTTC. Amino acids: CASTLGGRENDNEQFF.

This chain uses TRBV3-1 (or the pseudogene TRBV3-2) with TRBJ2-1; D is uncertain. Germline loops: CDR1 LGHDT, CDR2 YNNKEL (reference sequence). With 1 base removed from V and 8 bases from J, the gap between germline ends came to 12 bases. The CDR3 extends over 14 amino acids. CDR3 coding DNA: TGTGCCAGCAGCCAAGGGTTGACATCGCATGAGCAGTTCTTC. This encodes CASSQGLTSHEQFF.

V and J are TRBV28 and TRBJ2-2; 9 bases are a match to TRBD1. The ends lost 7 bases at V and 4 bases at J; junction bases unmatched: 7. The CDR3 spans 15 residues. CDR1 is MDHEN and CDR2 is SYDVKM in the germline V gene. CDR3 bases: TGTGCCAGCACCTGGGACAGGGTAAGCACCGGGGAGCTGTTTTTT. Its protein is CASTWDRVSTGELFF.

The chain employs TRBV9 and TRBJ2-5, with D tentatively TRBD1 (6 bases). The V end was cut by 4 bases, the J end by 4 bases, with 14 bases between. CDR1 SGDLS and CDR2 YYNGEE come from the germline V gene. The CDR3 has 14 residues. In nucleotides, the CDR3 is TGTGCCAGCAGCACCAGGGCGGACAGAGAGACCCAGTACTTC. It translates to CASSTRADRETQYF.

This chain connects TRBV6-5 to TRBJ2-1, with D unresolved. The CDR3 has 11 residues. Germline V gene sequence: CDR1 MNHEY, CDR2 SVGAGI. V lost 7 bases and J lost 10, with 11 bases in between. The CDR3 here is CASTTDLEQFF. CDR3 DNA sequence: TGTGCCAGCACTACTGATTTGGAGCAGTTCTTC.

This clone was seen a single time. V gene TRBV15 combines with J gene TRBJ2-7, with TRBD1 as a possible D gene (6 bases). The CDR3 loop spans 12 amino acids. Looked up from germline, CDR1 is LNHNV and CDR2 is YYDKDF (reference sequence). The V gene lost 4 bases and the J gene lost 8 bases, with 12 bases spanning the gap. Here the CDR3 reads CATSTGERKQYF. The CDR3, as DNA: TGTGCCACCAGCACAGGGGAGCGGAAGCAGTACTTC.

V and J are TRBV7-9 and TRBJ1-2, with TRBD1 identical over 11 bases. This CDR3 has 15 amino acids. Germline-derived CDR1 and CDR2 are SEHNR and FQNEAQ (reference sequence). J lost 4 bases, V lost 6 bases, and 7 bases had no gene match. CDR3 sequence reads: CASSRTGGGTYGYTF. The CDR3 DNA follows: TGTGCCAGCAGTCGGACAGGGGGCGGAACCTATGGCTACACCTTC.

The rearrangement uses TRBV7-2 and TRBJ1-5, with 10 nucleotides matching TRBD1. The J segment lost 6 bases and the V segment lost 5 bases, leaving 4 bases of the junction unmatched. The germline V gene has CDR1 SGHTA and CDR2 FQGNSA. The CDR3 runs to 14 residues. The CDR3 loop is CASSKDRGSQPQHF. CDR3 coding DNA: TGTGCCAGCAGCAAGGACAGGGGGAGTCAGCCCCAGCATTTT.

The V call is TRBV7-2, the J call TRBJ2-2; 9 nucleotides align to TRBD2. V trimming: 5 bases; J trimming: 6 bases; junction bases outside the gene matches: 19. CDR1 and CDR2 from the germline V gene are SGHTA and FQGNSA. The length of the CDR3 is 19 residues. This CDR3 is CASSPPEASGILLSGELFF. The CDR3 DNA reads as TGTGCCAGCAGCCCCCCTGAGGCTAGCGGGATCTTACTTTCCGGGGAGCTGTTTTTT.

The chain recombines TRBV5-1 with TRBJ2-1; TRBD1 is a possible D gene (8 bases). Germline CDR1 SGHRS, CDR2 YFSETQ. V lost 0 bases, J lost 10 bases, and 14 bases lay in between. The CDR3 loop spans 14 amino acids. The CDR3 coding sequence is TGCGCCAGCAGCTTGGTACAGGGGGGGAACGAGCAGTTCTTC. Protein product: CASSLVQGGNEQFF.

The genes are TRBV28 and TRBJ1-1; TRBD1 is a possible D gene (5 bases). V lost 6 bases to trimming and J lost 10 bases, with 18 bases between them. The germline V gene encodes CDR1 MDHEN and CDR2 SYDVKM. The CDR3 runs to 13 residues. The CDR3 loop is CASSLRDSEGAFF. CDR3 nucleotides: TGTGCCAGCAGCCTAAGGGACTCCGAGGGAGCTTTCTTT. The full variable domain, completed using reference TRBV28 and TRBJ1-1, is DVKVTQSSRYLVKRTGEKVFLECVQDMDHENMFWYRQDPGLGLRLIYFSYDVKMKEKGDIPEGYSVSREKKERFSLILESASTNQTSMYLCASSLRDSEGAFFGQGTRLTVV.

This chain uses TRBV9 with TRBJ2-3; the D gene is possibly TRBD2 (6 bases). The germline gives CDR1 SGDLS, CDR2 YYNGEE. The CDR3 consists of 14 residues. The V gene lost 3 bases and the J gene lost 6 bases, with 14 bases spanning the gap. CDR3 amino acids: CASSGDPGRDTQYF. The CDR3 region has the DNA TGTGCCAGCAGCGGAGACCCAGGGAGGGATACGCAGTATTTT. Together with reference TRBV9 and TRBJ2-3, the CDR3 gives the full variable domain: DSGVTQTPKHLITATGQRVTLRCSPRSGDLSVYWYQQSLDQGLQFLIQYYNGEERAKGNILERFSAQQFPDLHSELNLSSLELGDSALYFCASSGDPGRDTQYFGPGTRLTVL.

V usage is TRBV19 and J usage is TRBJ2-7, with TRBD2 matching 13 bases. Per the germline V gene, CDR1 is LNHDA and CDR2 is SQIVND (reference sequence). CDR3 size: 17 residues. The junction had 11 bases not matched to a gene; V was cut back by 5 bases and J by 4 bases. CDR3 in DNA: TGTGCCAGTAGTTCAAGGACTAGCGGGAGTCTCTCGTACGAGCAGTACTTC. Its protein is CASSSRTSGSLSYEQYF.

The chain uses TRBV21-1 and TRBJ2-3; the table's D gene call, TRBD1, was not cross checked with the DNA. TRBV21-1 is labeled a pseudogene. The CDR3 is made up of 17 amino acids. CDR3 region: CASSSQNTGPGGDTQYF. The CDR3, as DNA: TGTGCCAGCAGCAGCCAGAACACAGGTCCCGGTGGAGATACGCAGTATTTT.

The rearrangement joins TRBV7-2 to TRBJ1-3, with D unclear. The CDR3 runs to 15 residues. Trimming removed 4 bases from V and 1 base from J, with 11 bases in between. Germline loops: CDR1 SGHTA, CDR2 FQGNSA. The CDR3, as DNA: TGTGCCAGCAGCTCGAGTCGCGTATCTGGAAACACCATATATTTT. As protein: CASSSSRVSGNTIYF.

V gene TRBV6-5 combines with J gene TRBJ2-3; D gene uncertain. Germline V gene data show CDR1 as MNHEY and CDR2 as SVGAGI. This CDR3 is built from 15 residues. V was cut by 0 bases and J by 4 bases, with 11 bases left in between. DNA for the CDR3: TGTGCCAGCAGTTACTCGTTAGCCCTCCCAGATACGCAGTATTTT. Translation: CASSYSLALPDTQYF.

CDR3 loop: CASNAGSYNEQFF. The CDR3 DNA is TGTGCCAGCAATGCGGGGTCCTACAATGAGCAGTTCTTC. The chain joins TRBV25-1 to TRBJ2-1, with D tentatively TRBD2 (6 bases). V was cut by 7 bases and J by 1 base, with 8 bases left in between. The CDR3 loop spans 13 amino acids. CDR1 is MGHDK and CDR2 is SYGVNS in the germline V gene. Full variable domain (missing parts from reference TRBV25-1 and TRBJ2-1): EADIYQTPRYLVIGTGKKITLECSQTMGHDKMYWYQQDPGMELHLIHYSYGVNSTEKGDLSSESTVSRIRTEHFPLTLESARPSHTSQYLCASNAGSYNEQFFGPGTRLTVL.

In nucleotides, the CDR3 is TGTGCCAGCAGTGAACAGAAAAAACTGTTTTTT. It yields the protein CASSEQKKLFF. The chain has TRBV2 and TRBJ1-4; D is undetermined. Trimming removed 2 bases from V and 9 bases from J, with 4 bases in between. Germline V gene lookup returns CDR1 SNHLY and CDR2 FYNNEI. This CDR3 spans 11 amino acids.

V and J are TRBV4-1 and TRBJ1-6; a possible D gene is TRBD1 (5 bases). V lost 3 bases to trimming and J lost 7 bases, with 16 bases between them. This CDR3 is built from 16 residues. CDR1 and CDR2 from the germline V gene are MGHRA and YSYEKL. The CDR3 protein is CASSQAMAGNNSPLHF. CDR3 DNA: TGCGCCAGCAGCCAGGCTATGGCAGGGAACAATTCACCCCTCCACTTT.

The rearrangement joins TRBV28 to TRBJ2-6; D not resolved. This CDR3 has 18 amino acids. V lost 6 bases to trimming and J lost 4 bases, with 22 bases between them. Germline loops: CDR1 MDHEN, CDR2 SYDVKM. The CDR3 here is CASSPQALPLGGANVLTF. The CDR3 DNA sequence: TGTGCCAGCAGCCCCCAGGCACTTCCCCTCGGAGGGGCCAACGTCCTGACTTTC. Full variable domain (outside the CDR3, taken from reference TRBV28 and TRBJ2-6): DVKVTQSSRYLVKRTGEKVFLECVQDMDHENMFWYRQDPGLGLRLIYFSYDVKMKEKGDIPEGYSVSREKKERFSLILESASTNQTSMYLCASSPQALPLGGANVLTFGAGSRLTVL.

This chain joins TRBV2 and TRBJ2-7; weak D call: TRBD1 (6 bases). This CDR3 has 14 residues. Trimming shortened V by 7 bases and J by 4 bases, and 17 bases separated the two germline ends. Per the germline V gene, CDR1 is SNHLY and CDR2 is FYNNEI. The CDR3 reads CASKRSGTWYEQYF. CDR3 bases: TGTGCCAGCAAGCGATCCGGGACATGGTACGAGCAGTACTTC.

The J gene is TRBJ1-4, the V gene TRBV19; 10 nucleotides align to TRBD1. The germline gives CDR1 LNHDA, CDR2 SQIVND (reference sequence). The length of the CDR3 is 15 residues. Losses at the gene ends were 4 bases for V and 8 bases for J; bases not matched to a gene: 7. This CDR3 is CASSRTGGRGEKLFF. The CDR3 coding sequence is TGTGCCAGTAGTAGGACAGGGGGACGTGGAGAAAAACTGTTTTTT.

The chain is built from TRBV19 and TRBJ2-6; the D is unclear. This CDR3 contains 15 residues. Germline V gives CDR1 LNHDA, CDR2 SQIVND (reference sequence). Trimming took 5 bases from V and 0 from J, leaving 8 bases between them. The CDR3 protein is CASSPQISGANVLTF. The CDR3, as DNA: TGTGCCAGTAGTCCACAAATCTCTGGGGCCAACGTCCTGACTTTC.